A single sample is the source of the 32 T cell receptor beta chains below, sequenced in a study of blood T cells in healthy people across ages. The authors ran a second PCR of roughly 7 to 11 cycles using a sample-barcoded 5' primer and a J-beta primer mix. Via MiXCR, TCRdb re-called the 5' RACE reads, giving one row per CDR3 protein. The repertoire includes about 640,000 distinct CDR3 sequences, roughly 30% of them detected once, and 15% to 19% sits in the top ten. Sequenced input: blood. All receptors come from an elderly woman in good health.

The chain carries TRBV28 and TRBJ2-7; D perhaps matches TRBD2 (6 bases). Trimming took off 9 bases at V and 1 base at J, with 22 bases between the two ends. CDR1 and CDR2 (germline): MDHEN, SYDVKM. This CDR3 region has 16 residues. CDR3 loop: CASRGRSGTESYEQYF. CDR3 coding DNA: TGTGCCAGTAGGGGAAGGTCCGGGACTGAGTCCTACGAGCAGTACTTC.

Notes on this clonotype: With a much larger clone just one base away, this may be a read error. The chain links TRBV29-1 to TRBJ2-5; 7 nucleotides match TRBD1. TRBJ2-7 explains the end of the DNA better; the J call may be wrong. Germline V CDR1 and CDR2: SQVTM, ANQGSEA. This CDR3 has 13 residues. CDR3 region: CSVDQTGASEQYF. The CDR3 DNA reads TGCAGCGTTGACCAAACAGGGGCAAGCGAGCAGTACTTC.

This clonotype has a count of ten or more. V and J are TRBV7-2 and TRBJ2-6; possibly TRBD1 for D (6 bases). This CDR3 contains 15 residues. Between the trimmed V and J ends, which lost 6 bases and 1 base, there was a span of 10 bases. In germline, CDR1 is SGHTA, CDR2 FQGNSA. The DNA of the CDR3 is TGTGCCAGCAGATCAACAGGGTCTGGGGCCAACGTCCTGACTTTC. This gives the protein CASRSTGSGANVLTF.

This clonotype was counted only a few times. The CDR3 reads CATSDPTGGNTEAFF. The CDR3 region has the DNA TGTGCCACCAGTGATCCAACAGGGGGGAACACTGAAGCTTTCTTT. The chain is built from TRBV24-1 and TRBJ1-1; 8 nucleotides line up with TRBD1. The CDR3 covers 15 residues. Losses at the gene ends were 3 bases for V and 1 base for J; bases not matched to a gene: 3. The germline V gene encodes CDR1 KGHDR and CDR2 SFDVKD.

Many counts were recorded for this clonotype. This chain links TRBV18 with TRBJ1-1, with D unclear. Trimming stripped 3 bases from V and 0 bases from J, with 8 bases between. CDR3 length equals 14 residues. Germline CDR1 is KGHSH and CDR2 is LQKENI. CDR3 amino acids: CASSPGLLNTEAFF. The DNA of the CDR3 is TGTGCCAGCTCACCTGGACTCCTGAACACTGAAGCTTTCTTT.

The chain has TRBV7-9 and TRBJ1-6; possible D gene TRBD1, 5 bases. CDR1 is SEHNR and CDR2 is FQNEAQ in the germline V gene (reference sequence). Trimming took 7 bases from V and 7 from J, leaving 11 bases between them. There are 13 residues in the CDR3. DNA for the CDR3: TGTGCCAGCACGACAGCCTCAAATTCACCCCTCCACTTT. The encoded protein is CASTTASNSPLHF.

This clonotype was picked up a small number of times. This chain connects TRBV20-1 to TRBJ1-1, with 11 bases fitting TRBD1. With V trimmed by 1 base and J by 5 bases, 9 bases remained unmatched. Looked up from germline, CDR1 is DFQATT and CDR2 is SNEGSKA (reference sequence). This CDR3 is built from 16 residues. The CDR3 bases are TGCAGTGCTAGAGTTCAAAGCCGGGACAGGGGGACTGAAGCTTTCTTT. Residues: CSARVQSRDRGTEAFF.

Turning to this clonotype: A much bigger clone sits one base away, suggesting this may be a read error. The V gene is TRBV3-1, the J gene TRBJ1-5; D gene ambiguous. The CDR3 is 14 amino acids. Germline CDR1 reads LGHDT; CDR2 reads YNNKEL (reference sequence). Trimming stripped 4 bases from V and 2 bases from J, with 9 bases between. The CDR3 protein is CASSPKRGNQPQHF. In DNA, the CDR3 is TGTGCCAGCAGCCCAAAAAGGGGCAATCAGCCCCAGCATTTT.

This clonotype was counted a few times. This chain joins TRBV5-8 and TRBJ2-3; 12 bases match TRBD2. The ends lost 0 bases at V and 9 bases at J; junction bases unmatched: 5. The germline V gene has CDR1 SGHTS and CDR2 YDEGEE. The CDR3 runs 15 residues. The CDR3 nucleotides read TGTGCCAGCAGCTTGGGGCTAGCGGGGGGGCAAACGCAGTATTTT. It specifies CASSLGLAGGQTQYF.

This clonotype was seen a handful of times. This chain joins TRBV30 and TRBJ1-5, with D tentatively TRBD1 (6 bases). V dropped 0 bases and J dropped 4 bases, with 13 bases sitting between them. Germline-derived CDR1 and CDR2 are GTSNPN and SVGIG (reference sequence). This CDR3 region has 15 residues. The CDR3 coding sequence is TGTGCCTGGAGTGTACAAGGAGGGGGAAATCAGCCCCAGCATTTT. It yields the protein CAWSVQGGGNQPQHF.

This clonotype was observed many times. The V call is TRBV7-2, the J call TRBJ1-2; possibly TRBD1 for D (5 bases). V dropped 5 bases and J dropped 6 bases, with 13 bases sitting between them. The CDR3 totals 13 residues. Germline V gene sequence: CDR1 SGHTA, CDR2 FQGNSA. DNA for the CDR3: TGTGCCAGCAGCCTAGGGACTTCTCATGGCTACACCTTC. The encoded protein is CASSLGTSHGYTF.

This clonotype was picked up one time. The J gene is TRBJ2-6, the V gene TRBV4-1; 9 nucleotides align to TRBD1. The CDR3 is made up of 18 amino acids. V was pared by 0 bases and J by 4 bases, with 7 bases of the junction left unmatched. Germline V gives CDR1 MGHRA, CDR2 YSYEKL. CDR3 bases: TGCGCCAGCAGCCAAGAGGGACAGGGTATGCCCGGGGCCAACGTCCTGACTTTC. Protein: CASSQEGQGMPGANVLTF.

The chain couples TRBV10-3 to TRBJ1-2, with D hard to call. The CDR3 is 16 amino acids. CDR1 is ENHRY, CDR2 SYGVKD, per germline. Trimming removed 4 bases at V and 1 base at J, with 16 bases between. As DNA, the CDR3 is TGTGCCATCAGTGCTGAGACCCTAAGTGTTAACTATGGCTACACCTTC. Translating gives CAISAETLSVNYGYTF.

This clonotype was counted only a few times. The chain joins TRBV7-2 to TRBJ2-3; 10 positions match TRBD2. This CDR3 comprises 18 residues. V was clipped by 1 base and J by 0 bases; unmatched bases: 7. Germline V lookup: CDR1 SGHTA, CDR2 FQGNSA. CDR3: CASSLGLAGAVSTDTQYF. The CDR3 DNA sequence: TGTGCCAGCAGCTTAGGGCTAGCGGGGGCCGTAAGCACAGATACGCAGTATTTT. The variable domain in full, completed from reference TRBV7-2 and TRBJ2-3, reads GAGVSQSPSNKVTEKGKDVELRCDPISGHTALYWYRQSLGQGLEFLIYFQGNSAPDKSGLPSDRFSAERTGGSVSTLTIQRTQQEDSAVYLCASSLGLAGAVSTDTQYFGPGTRLTVL.

The chain couples TRBV24-1 to TRBJ2-3; unclear D gene. The CDR3 loop spans 15 amino acids. V was trimmed by 4 bases and J by 4 bases, leaving 14 bases between them. Germline CDR1 is KGHDR and CDR2 is SFDVKD. Written as DNA, the CDR3 is TGTGCCACCAGTGACCGGGCCCTAGAGGCAGATACGCAGTATTTT. It codes for CATSDRALEADTQYF.

Many counts were recorded for this clonotype. J is TRBJ2-7 and V is TRBV11-2; 8 positions agree with TRBD1. CDR3 size: 14 residues. Germline V gene lookup returns CDR1 SGHAT and CDR2 FQNNGV. V was pared by 4 bases and J by 3 bases, with 5 bases of the junction left unmatched. The chain's CDR3 is CASSSTGAHYEQYF. As DNA, the CDR3 is TGTGCCAGCAGCTCGACAGGGGCCCACTACGAGCAGTACTTC.

Ten or more counts support this clonotype. The CDR3 DNA reads as TGCAGTGCACCGGGACAGGGGGTCAATGAGCAGTTCTTC. Its protein product is CSAPGQGVNEQFF. V usage is TRBV20-1 and J usage is TRBJ2-1, with 11 bases lining up with TRBD1. The CDR3 spans 13 residues. Germline values: CDR1 DFQATT, CDR2 SNEGSKA (reference sequence). J lost 6 bases, V lost 6 bases, and 4 bases had no gene match.

The V call is TRBV30, the J call TRBJ2-5; the match to TRBD1 covers 9 bases. This CDR3 has 14 amino acids. Trimming took 4 bases from V and 5 from J; bases not matched to a gene: 8. Looked up from germline, CDR1 is GTSNPN and CDR2 is SVGIG (reference sequence). The CDR3 here is CAWTLGGTGETQYF. CDR3 coding DNA: TGTGCCTGGACCCTAGGTGGGACAGGGGAGACCCAGTACTTC.

This clonotype was counted many times. The genes are TRBV7-8 and TRBJ2-5; no firm D call. CDR3 length equals 15 residues. From germline, CDR1 is SGHVS and CDR2 FQNEAQ. Trimming pared 5 bases from V and 0 bases from J, leaving 13 bases between. CDR3 bases: TGTGCCAGCAGCACCCGGTTTCAGTACCAAGAGACCCAGTACTTC. It is translated as CASSTRFQYQETQYF.

This clonotype has a count of ten or more. The rearrangement uses TRBV20-1 and TRBJ2-5, with D perhaps being TRBD1 or TRBD2 (6 bases each). This CDR3 region has 16 residues. Per the germline V gene, CDR1 is DFQATT and CDR2 is SNEGSKA (reference sequence). With 1 base removed from V and 1 base from J, the gap between germline ends came to 16 bases. The CDR3 DNA is TGCAGTGCTAGAGTCGGGTTCGGGGGCCGCCAAGAGACCCAGTACTTC. This sequence encodes CSARVGFGGRQETQYF.

This clonotype was picked up many times. This chain's CDR3 is CASSPLGGAGVNNEQFF. The CDR3 nucleotides read TGTGCCAGCAGTCCCCTGGGGGGAGCGGGGGTTAACAATGAGCAGTTCTTC. V and J are TRBV12-3 or TRBV12-4 and TRBJ2-1; 8 bases are shared with TRBD2. V dropped 5 bases and J dropped 5; count of bases not matched to a gene: 14. The CDR3 spans 17 residues.

This clonotype appeared a single time. The chain recombines TRBV3-1 with TRBJ1-2, with unresolved D. V lost 0 bases and J lost 2, with 16 bases in between. The CDR3 runs 17 residues. Per the germline V gene, CDR1 is LGHDT and CDR2 is YNNKEL (reference sequence). Here the CDR3 reads CASSQDEFPTGNYGYTF. CDR3 sequence (DNA): TGTGCCAGCAGCCAAGATGAATTTCCCACTGGGAACTATGGCTACACCTTC.

The chain couples TRBV9 to TRBJ2-3; D remains unclear. The germline CDR1 and CDR2 sequences are SGDLS and YYNGEE. V was clipped by 0 bases and J by 1 base, with 9 bases between them. The CDR3 is made up of 15 amino acids. This CDR3 is CASSVDGWGTDTQYF. The CDR3 nucleotides are TGTGCCAGCAGCGTAGATGGCTGGGGCACAGATACGCAGTATTTT.

This clonotype was detected ten times or more. This chain joins TRBV11-1 and TRBJ2-4; TRBD2 agrees at 10 bases. This CDR3 region has 16 residues. The V segment lost 0 bases and the J segment 13 bases; nucleotides outside the gene matches: 12. Germline CDR1 is SGHAT and CDR2 is FQDESV (reference sequence). CDR3 loop: CASSLARAGGRREQYF. In DNA form, the CDR3 reads TGTGCCAGCAGCTTAGCGAGAGCGGGGGGGCGTCGGGAGCAGTACTTC.

In its sample, this clonotype was seen many times. V is TRBV27 and J is TRBJ1-2; tentatively, D is TRBD1 (5 bases). This CDR3 is built from 12 residues. Trimming shortened V by 4 bases and J by 4 bases, and 7 bases separated the two germline ends. Germline-derived CDR1 and CDR2 are MNHEY and SMNVEV (reference sequence). CDR3 bases: TGTGCCAGCAGTTCCGGGACCTATGGCTACACCTTC. It yields the protein CASSSGTYGYTF.

This chain links TRBV25-1 with TRBJ2-3, with 9 bases aligning to TRBD2. With V trimmed by 5 bases and J by 1 base, 10 bases remained unmatched. This CDR3 region has 17 residues. CDR1 MGHDK and CDR2 SYGVNS come from the germline V gene. The CDR3 nucleotides are TGTGCCAGCAGTCATACCGTCGAGCGGGGGGGCACAGATACGCAGTATTTT. Its translation is CASSHTVERGGTDTQYF.

The chain has TRBV20-1 and TRBJ2-1, with D hard to call. CDR3 length: 15 amino acids. CDR1 and CDR2 (germline): DFQATT, SNEGSKA (reference sequence). With 0 bases removed from V and 0 bases from J, the gap between germline ends came to 9 bases. This CDR3 is CSARDVIASYNEQFF. The DNA of the CDR3 is TGCAGTGCTAGAGATGTGATAGCCTCCTACAATGAGCAGTTCTTC.

This clonotype was counted at least ten times. The J gene is TRBJ2-7, the V gene TRBV7-2; 9 positions match TRBD2. Germline loops: CDR1 SGHTA, CDR2 FQGNSA. The CDR3 covers 14 residues. V lost 1 base and J lost 3; bases outside the gene matches: 1. The CDR3 DNA is TGTGCCAGCAGCTTAGGCGGGGGGGGCTACGAGCAGTACTTC. The encoded protein is CASSLGGGGYEQYF. Combining the CDR3 with reference TRBV7-2 and TRBJ2-7 gives the whole variable domain GAGVSQSPSNKVTEKGKDVELRCDPISGHTALYWYRQSLGQGLEFLIYFQGNSAPDKSGLPSDRFSAERTGGSVSTLTIQRTQQEDSAVYLCASSLGGGGYEQYFGPGTRLTVT.

This clonotype came up a few times. CDR3 amino acids: CASSLKGVGYGYTF. CDR3 DNA: TGTGCCAGCAGCTTAAAAGGGGTTGGGTATGGCTACACCTTC. The chain uses TRBV13 and TRBJ1-2; possible D gene TRBD1, 5 bases. CDR1 is PRHDT and CDR2 is FYEKMQ in the germline V gene (reference sequence). The V end was cut by 2 bases, the J end by 5 bases, with 12 bases between. This CDR3 has 14 residues.

Points on this clonotype: This may be a read error, as it is one base from a much larger clone. The chain joins TRBV6-5 to TRBJ2-3; D may be TRBD1 (7 bases). CDR1 and CDR2 from the germline V gene are MNHEY and SVGAGI. CDR3 size: 15 residues. Trimming shortened V by 9 bases and J by 6 bases, and 22 bases separated the two germline ends. The CDR3 nucleotides read TGTGCCAGTGGAAGGAGGGTCAGGGGGTCGGATACGCAGTATTTT. Translating it yields CASGRRVRGSDTQYF.

The chain has TRBV6-2 or TRBV6-3 and TRBJ2-2, with 8 bases aligning to TRBD2. Germline loops: CDR1 MNHEY, CDR2 SVGEGT. J gave up 1 base and V 6 bases, and 10 bases lay outside the gene matches. This CDR3 has 17 amino acids. CDR3 bases: TGTGCCAGCAGCCCACGCAGCGGGGGCCGGAACACCGGGGAGCTGTTTTTT. Translation gives CASSPRSGGRNTGELFF.

The table lists this clonotype with a few counts. The V and J genes are TRBV10-3 and TRBJ1-1, with a tentative D call TRBD1 (5 bases). V was clipped by 2 bases and J by 6 bases, with 13 bases between them. CDR1 is ENHRY, CDR2 SYGVKD, per germline. The CDR3 covers 14 residues. CDR3 sequence: CAISEITGDPEAFF. DNA of the CDR3: TGTGCCATCAGTGAGATTACAGGAGATCCTGAAGCTTTCTTT.